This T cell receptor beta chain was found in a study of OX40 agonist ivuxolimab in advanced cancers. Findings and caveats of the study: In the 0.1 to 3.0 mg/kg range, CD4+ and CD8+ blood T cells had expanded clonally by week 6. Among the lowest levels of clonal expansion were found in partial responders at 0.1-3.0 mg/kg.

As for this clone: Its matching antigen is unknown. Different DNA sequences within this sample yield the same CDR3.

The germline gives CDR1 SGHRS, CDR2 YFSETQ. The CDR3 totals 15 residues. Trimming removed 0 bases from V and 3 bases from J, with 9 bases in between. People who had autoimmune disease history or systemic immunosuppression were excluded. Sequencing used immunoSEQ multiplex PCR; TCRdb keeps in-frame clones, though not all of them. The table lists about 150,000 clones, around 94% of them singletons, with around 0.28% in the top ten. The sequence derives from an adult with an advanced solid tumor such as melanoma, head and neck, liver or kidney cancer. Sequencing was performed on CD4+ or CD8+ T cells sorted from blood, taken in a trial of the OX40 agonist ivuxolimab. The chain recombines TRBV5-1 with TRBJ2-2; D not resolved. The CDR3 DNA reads TGCGCCAGCAGCTTGGGGGGTTTGGACACCGGGGAGCTGTTTTTT. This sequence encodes CASSLGGLDTGELFF.